The 14 T cell receptor beta chains below all came from one sample that was sequenced in a study of shared clonotypes between healthy human individuals. Libraries were prepared by immunoSEQ multiplex PCR; TCRdb keeps only in-frame clonotypes and omits some of them. Seen here are about 490,000 clones, 81% observed once, and the top ten hold about 13%. The source material was PBMCs. The receptors here all came from a woman aged 40 to 50 in good health. Some clones in this sample may be carry-over from other donors' samples.

The J gene is TRBJ2-2, the V gene TRBV7-9; perhaps TRBD1 as D (6 bases). Trimming stripped 5 bases from V and 7 bases from J, with 8 bases between. This CDR3 spans 12 amino acids. CDR1 and CDR2 from the germline V gene are SEHNR and FQNEAQ (reference sequence). The CDR3 DNA sequence: TGTGCCAGCAGCAGCAGGGGCGGGGAGCTGTTTTTT. Its translation: CASSSRGGELFF.

This clone was found a few times. The chain recombines TRBV7-8 with TRBJ2-7, with TRBD2 identical over 8 bases. The trim removed 3 bases at V and 1 base at J, leaving 5 bases unmatched. Germline assignment: CDR1 SGHVS and CDR2 FQNEAQ. CDR3 length equals 15 residues. CDR3 region: CASSFGTSISYEQYF. CDR3 sequence (DNA): TGTGCCAGCAGCTTTGGGACTAGTATTTCCTACGAGCAGTACTTC. The full variable domain, rest sourced from reference TRBV7-8 and TRBJ2-7, is GAGVSQSPRYKVAKRGQDVALRCDPISGHVSLFWYQQALGQGPEFLTYFQNEAQLDKSGLPSDRFFAERPEGSVSTLKIQRTQQEDSAVYLCASSFGTSISYEQYFGPGTRLTVT.

The genes are TRBV7-3 and TRBJ2-2; D is ambiguous. CDR1 is SGHTA, CDR2 FQGTGA, per germline. The CDR3 runs to 13 residues. V dropped 8 bases and J dropped 0 bases, with 7 bases sitting between them. The DNA for the CDR3 is TGTGCCAGCTTGACCCCGAACACCGGGGAGCTGTTTTTT. Translation gives CASLTPNTGELFF. The complete variable domain, with remaining parts taken from reference TRBV7-3 and TRBJ2-2, reads GAGVSQTPSNKVTEKGKYVELRCDPISGHTALYWYRQSLGQGPEFLIYFQGTGAADDSGLPNDRFFAVRPEGSVSTLKIQRTERGDSAVYLCASLTPNTGELFFGEGSRLTVL.

A word on this clone: Other DNA sequences in the sample encode the same CDR3. This chain connects TRBV15 to TRBJ1-3; D may be TRBD1 (5 bases). Trimming removed 0 bases from V and 0 bases from J, with 9 bases in between. This CDR3 comprises 16 residues. Germline values: CDR1 LNHNV, CDR2 YYDKDF (reference sequence). The CDR3 reads CATSRDRGPSGNTIYF. The DNA for the CDR3 is TGTGCCACCAGCAGAGACCGGGGCCCCTCTGGAAACACCATATATTTT. Based on the CDR3 plus reference TRBV15 and TRBJ1-3, the full variable domain is DAMVIQNPRYQVTQFGKPVTLSCSQTLNHNVMYWYQQKSSQAPKLLFHYYDKDFNNEADTPDNFQSRRPNTSFCFLDIRSPGLGDTAMYLCATSRDRGPSGNTIYFGEGSWLTVV.

On this clone itself: This is likely a read error, given that the CDR3 carries no conserved phenylalanine or tryptophan at its end. J is TRBJ2-7 and V is TRBV4-2; maybe TRBD1 (6 bases). The V end was cut by 1 base, the J end by 0 bases, with 10 bases between. In germline, CDR1 is LGHNA, CDR2 YNFKEQ. The CDR3 has 15 amino acids. DNA for the CDR3: TGTGCCAGCAGCCAAGCCCAGGGGAGCTCCTACGAGCAGTACTTA. This encodes CASSQAQGSSYEQYL.

This clone was recorded at least ten times. The CDR3: CASSLGVGPRPYF. The DNA for the CDR3 is TGTGCCAGCAGCTTAGGGGTTGGGCCCAGGCCGTACTTC. The rearrangement uses TRBV7-9 and TRBJ2-7; D uncertain. The CDR3 length is 13 residues. The V gene's germline CDR1 is SEHNR and CDR2 FQNEAQ (reference sequence). V was trimmed by 1 base and J by 12 bases, leaving 16 bases between them.

The gene calls are TRBV18 and TRBJ2-7; 8 positions match TRBD2. CDR1 is KGHSH and CDR2 is LQKENI in the germline V gene. CDR3 length: 16 residues. Trimming removed 3 bases from V and 1 base from J; junction bases left unmatched: 8. The CDR3 protein is CASSPRRSGSSYEQYF. In nucleotides, the CDR3 is TGTGCCAGCTCACCTAGGCGGAGCGGGAGTTCCTACGAGCAGTACTTC.

The chain joins TRBV6-1 to TRBJ2-1, with D unclear. The CDR3 is made up of 13 amino acids. Trimming removed 6 bases from V and 0 bases from J, with 6 bases in between. CDR1 and CDR2 from the germline V gene are MNHNS and SASEGT. The DNA for the CDR3 is TGTGCCAGCAGCGGTCCCTCCTACAATGAGCAGTTCTTC. This sequence encodes CASSGPSYNEQFF.

The chain is built from TRBV7-9 and TRBJ2-3; tentatively, D is TRBD1 (6 bases). Trimming removed 3 bases at V and 14 bases at J, with 15 bases between. Germline CDR1 reads SEHNR; CDR2 reads FQNEAQ (reference sequence). The CDR3 contains 12 residues. CDR3 DNA: TGTGCCAGCAGCTTTGATACAGGGTTTCTGTATTTT. Its protein is CASSFDTGFLYF.

As for this clone: This likely came from a read error, as a far larger clone is one base away. Other DNA sequences within the sample encode an identical CDR3. The chain recombines TRBV27 with TRBJ2-7; 8 bases line up with TRBD1. The junction had 6 bases not matched to a gene; V was cut back by 4 bases and J by 1 base. CDR1 is MNHEY and CDR2 is SMNVEV in the germline V gene (reference sequence). The CDR3 is 15 residues long. CDR3 sequence: CASSSTGTGSYEQYF. The CDR3 nucleotides are TGTGCCAGCAGTTCCACCGGGACAGGATCCTACGAGCAGTACTTC.

This clone has just a few counts. This chain uses TRBV10-3 with TRBJ2-2; 7 positions agree with TRBD2. The length of the CDR3 is 16 residues. The V segment lost 4 bases and the J segment 1 base; nucleotides outside the gene matches: 6. CDR1 is ENHRY, CDR2 SYGVKD, per germline. CDR3 loop: CAISASGMENTGELFF. CDR3 bases: TGTGCCATCAGTGCGAGCGGGATGGAGAACACCGGGGAGCTGTTTTTT.

Details on this clone: A clone one base away is much larger, so this may be a read error. The chain couples TRBV2 to TRBJ2-5; possible D gene TRBD2, 6 bases. The J call is in doubt because the DNA end fits TRBJ2-7 better. The CDR3 has 14 residues. The germline CDR1 and CDR2 sequences are SNHLY and FYNNEI. The CDR3 spells CASSAGRRGYEQYF. In DNA, the CDR3 is TGTGCCAGCAGTGCCGGCAGGAGGGGCTACGAGCAGTACTTC.

The chain couples TRBV10-1 to TRBJ2-7; 11 nucleotides agree with TRBD2. Germline V gene lookup returns CDR1 WNHNN and CDR2 SYGVQD (reference sequence). This CDR3 comprises 14 residues. The ends lost 7 bases at V and 0 bases at J; junction bases unmatched: 2. The CDR3 spells CASTGTSGSYEQYF. The CDR3 DNA follows: TGCGCCAGCACCGGGACTAGCGGCTCCTACGAGCAGTACTTC.

This chain joins TRBV4-1 and TRBJ2-5; D remains unclear. Judging by the DNA end, TRBJ2-7 fits better; the J call may be wrong. Germline CDR1 reads MGHRA; CDR2 reads YSYEKL. There are 15 residues in the CDR3. The CDR3 sequence is CASSQGTAATYEQYF. In DNA form, the CDR3 reads TGCGCCAGCAGCCAAGGGACGGCCGCTACCTACGAGCAGTACTTC.